The T cell receptor (beta chain) under discussion was sequenced for a study of blood T cell repertoires in COVID-19. Some clones are missing from TCRdb's copy, which holds only in-frame ones; the method was immunoSEQ multiplex PCR. Altogether about 14,000 clones are present, 80% to 90% being singletons, with the ten largest covering around 15%. From germline, CDR1 is MRHNA and CDR2 SNTAGT. This CDR3 has 13 amino acids. Trimming pared 5 bases from V and 4 bases from J, leaving 9 bases between. The sequenced sample consisted of peripheral blood. The TCR was taken from a man aged 50 to 59 with active COVID-19. The chain carries TRBV6-4 and TRBJ1-5; no definite D call. The CDR3 sequence: CASSPSLNQPQHF. CDR3 sequence (DNA): TGTGCCAGCAGTCCTTCCCTAAATCAGCCCCAGCATTTT.